The sequence of this T cell receptor (beta chain) was determined in a study of cytomegalovirus exposure and HLA in healthy donors. Regarding the study as a whole: Information on immune exposure was restricted to one variable (CMV serostatus). What was likely a sequencing artifact was a cluster of highly shared sequence variants.

With regard to this clone: Its antigen remains unknown.

Primers for the PCR totalled 60 Vbeta and 13 Jbeta. Using immunoSEQ multiplex PCR, the repertoire was profiled, and TCRdb retains in-frame clones only, with some absent. The sample carries around 99,000 clones, less than 85% recorded once. The CDR3 is 14 amino acids. Germline V CDR1 and CDR2: MGHRA, YSYEKL. The V and J ends lost 3 bases and 5 bases respectively, with 13 bases between them. V gene TRBV4-1 combines with J gene TRBJ1-1; tentatively, D is TRBD1 (6 bases). The clonotype originates from a middle-aged woman in good health and CMV-seropositive. The sequenced material came from PBMCs. The CDR3: CASSHEYRETEAFF. DNA for the CDR3: TGCGCCAGCAGCCATGAATACAGGGAAACTGAAGCTTTCTTT.